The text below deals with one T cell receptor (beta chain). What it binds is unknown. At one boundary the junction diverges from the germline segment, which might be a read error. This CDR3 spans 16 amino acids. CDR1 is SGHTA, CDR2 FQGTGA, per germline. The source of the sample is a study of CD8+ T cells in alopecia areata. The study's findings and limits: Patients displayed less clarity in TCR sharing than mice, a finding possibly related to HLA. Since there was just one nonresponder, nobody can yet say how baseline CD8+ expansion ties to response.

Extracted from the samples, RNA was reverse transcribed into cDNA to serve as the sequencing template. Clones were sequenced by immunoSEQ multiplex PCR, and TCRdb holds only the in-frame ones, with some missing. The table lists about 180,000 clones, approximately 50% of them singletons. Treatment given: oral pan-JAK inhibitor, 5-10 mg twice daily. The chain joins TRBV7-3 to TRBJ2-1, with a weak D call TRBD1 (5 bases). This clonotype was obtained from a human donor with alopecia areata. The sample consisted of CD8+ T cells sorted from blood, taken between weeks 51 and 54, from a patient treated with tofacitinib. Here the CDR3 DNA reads TGCGCCAGCAGCCAAGATTTAGACAGCAATTACAATGAGCAGTTCTTC. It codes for CASSQDLDSNYNEQFF.